This TCR beta chain came from a study of cytomegalovirus exposure and HLA in healthy donors. Regarding this clone: The antigen remains unidentified.

This PCR relied on a set of 60 Vbeta primers and 13 Jbeta primers. The protocol was immunoSEQ multiplex PCR, while the TCRdb copy is restricted to in-frame clones and leaves out a portion. This sample yields some 190,000 clones, of which around 67% are seen a single time; about 3.1% belongs to the top ten. Donors showed nominal health when sampled, although they likely had unrecorded immune exposures. Study-level points and caveats: Sequence variants that were highly shared formed a cluster that was likely a sequencing artifact. Trimming of TCR beta V- and J-genes showed a link, identified in a later analysis, to a missense DCLRE1C variant.

Trimming took 4 bases from V and 2 from J, leaving 17 bases between them. The germline gives CDR1 SNHLY, CDR2 FYNNEI. This CDR3 region has 16 residues. The source of this sequence is a woman between 25 and 40 years old in good health and CMV-seropositive. The chain links TRBV2 to TRBJ2-5, with D possibly TRBD2 on 5 matching bases. The sample comprised PBMCs. Here the CDR3 reads CASSGNLLRGQETQYF. CDR3 nucleotides: TGTGCCAGCAGTGGCAACTTACTAAGAGGGCAAGAGACCCAGTACTTC.